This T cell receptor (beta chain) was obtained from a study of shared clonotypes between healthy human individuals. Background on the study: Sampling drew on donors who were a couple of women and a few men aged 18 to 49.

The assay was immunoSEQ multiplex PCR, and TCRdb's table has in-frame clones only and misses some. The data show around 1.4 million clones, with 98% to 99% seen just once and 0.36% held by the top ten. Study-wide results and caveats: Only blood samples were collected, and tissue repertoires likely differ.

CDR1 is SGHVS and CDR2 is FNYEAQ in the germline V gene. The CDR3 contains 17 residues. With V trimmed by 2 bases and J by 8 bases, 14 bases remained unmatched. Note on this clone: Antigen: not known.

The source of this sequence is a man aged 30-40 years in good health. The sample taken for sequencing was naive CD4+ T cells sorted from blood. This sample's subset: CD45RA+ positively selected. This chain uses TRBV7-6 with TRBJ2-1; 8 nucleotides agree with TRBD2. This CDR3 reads CASSLISGLGFIHEQFF. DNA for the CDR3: TGTGCCAGCAGCTTAATTTCGGGACTAGGGTTCATCCATGAGCAGTTCTTC.